This TCR beta chain was sequenced for a study of blood T cell repertoires in COVID-19. Study as a whole: The cDNA or gDNA used as material had been derived from T cells, B-cell-depleted T cells, or PBMCs.

As processed by the authors: Counts of nucleated cells, estimated from reference gene primer amplification, were obtained. Profiling relied on immunoSEQ multiplex PCR, and the TCRdb table lists in-frame clones only, not all of them. D and trimming were read from the DNA, whereas the V and J calls and clone size are those reported in that table. Of roughly 250,000 clones detected, around 86% appear once; the ten largest clones hold roughly 2.9%. With V trimmed by 6 bases and J by 3 bases, 5 bases remained unmatched. Germline values: CDR1 MGHDK, CDR2 SYGVNS. The length of the CDR3 is 15 residues. J is TRBJ2-1 and V is TRBV25-1; 10 positions match TRBD2. This receptor was taken from a woman aged 60-75 years with active or convalescent COVID-19. Sequenced sample: peripheral blood. The CDR3 DNA sequence: TGTGCCAGCAGCCGAACTAGCGGGAACTACAATGAGCAGTTCTTC. It yields the protein CASSRTSGNYNEQFF.